These 18 T cell receptor beta chains were all obtained from the same sample, sequenced in a study of Ad26.COV2.S vaccination and SARS-CoV-2 variants (dated by TCRdb to the early 2020s). This specimen's treatment or condition label, per the study, means: around 19 received Ad26.COV2.S at low or high dose, single or two shots; a few received placebo; per-sample allocation not given. Repertoires of vaccine and placebo recipients were sequenced from samples collected on day 63 after the first injection. To prepare the library, the immunoSEQ multiplex PCR assay was applied. Imported from immuneACCESS, the table was reduced by TCRdb to in-frame sequences with V and J called. These copies leave out some clones; in studies compared against another copy, an unresolved V gene accounts for under half, and the cause of the remainder is not known. In all, the sample holds roughly 500,000 clones, and roughly 87% of those were seen once. The ten largest make up 13% of the sample.

Specimen: peripheral blood, collected in a trial of Ad26.COV2.S vaccine versus placebo. The receptors here all came from a person between 18 and 60 years old who received the Ad26.COV2.S COVID-19 vaccine or a placebo.

The chain recombines TRBV24-1 with TRBJ2-3; TRBD2 matches at 8 bases. V lost 0 bases, J lost 6 bases, and 7 bases stayed unmatched. Per germline, CDR1 KGHDR and CDR2 SFDVKD. This CDR3 comprises 16 residues. The CDR3 reads CATSDLRSSGGDTQYF. The CDR3 bases are TGTGCCACCAGTGATTTGAGGTCATCGGGGGGGGATACGCAGTATTTT.

This clone has a single count. The rearrangement joins TRBV18 to TRBJ1-4; no reliable D call. V was cut by 3 bases and J by 8 bases, with 13 bases left in between. Per germline, CDR1 KGHSH and CDR2 LQKENI. This CDR3 region has 14 residues. The DNA of the CDR3 is TGTGCCAGCTCACCCTACATAGGGCAGGAAAAACTGTTTTTT. Translation: CASSPYIGQEKLFF.

The chain has TRBV28 and TRBJ2-2; perhaps TRBD2 as D (5 bases). V was cut by 8 bases and J by 0 bases, with 10 bases left in between. The germline CDR1 and CDR2 sequences are MDHEN and SYDVKM. There are 14 residues in the CDR3. CDR3 coding DNA: TGTGCCAGCTCCCAGCGGACGAACACCGGGGAGCTGTTTTTT. Amino acids: CASSQRTNTGELFF.

This clone occurred once. CDR3 DNA: TGCGCCAGCAGCGAGGGATGTAAGAACACTGAAGCTTTCTTT. This encodes CASSEGCKNTEAFF. The chain carries TRBV23-1 and TRBJ1-1; D is undetermined. TRBV23-1 is noted as an ORF with a role that remains uncertain. The CDR3 loop spans 14 amino acids. The V end lost 6 bases, the J end lost 1 base, and 12 bases lay between the germline ends.

The rearrangement uses TRBV28 and TRBJ1-2; TRBD1 agrees at 12 bases. V lost 6 bases to trimming and J lost 2 bases; unmatched junction nucleotides: 7. The CDR3 covers 16 residues. The V gene's germline CDR1 is MDHEN and CDR2 SYDVKM. The CDR3 loop is CASSRRDRGLNYGYTF. The CDR3 nucleotides read TGTGCCAGCAGCCGCCGGGACAGGGGGCTCAACTATGGCTACACCTTC.

J is TRBJ1-4 and V is TRBV30, with unresolved D. The CDR3 runs 12 residues. In germline, CDR1 is GTSNPN, CDR2 SVGIG (reference sequence). V dropped 2 bases and J dropped 5 bases, with 6 bases sitting between them. This CDR3 reads CAWSSTNEKLFF. CDR3 in DNA: TGTGCCTGGAGTAGCACGAATGAAAAACTGTTTTTT.

The chain uses TRBV19 and TRBJ1-3; 11 bases are a match to TRBD1. CDR3 length: 14 residues. V shed 3 bases, J shed 5 bases, and the junction held 0 bases outside the gene matches. CDR1 and CDR2 (germline): LNHDA, SQIVND (reference sequence). In nucleotides, the CDR3 is TGTGCCAGTAGTATGGACAGGGGGCGAAACACCATATATTTT. It codes for CASSMDRGRNTIYF.

This clone was picked up one time. This chain links TRBV7-9 with TRBJ2-5; D uncertain. The CDR3 covers 12 residues. Germline values: CDR1 SEHNR, CDR2 FQNEAQ (reference sequence). Trimming shortened V by 5 bases and J by 5 bases, and 9 bases separated the two germline ends. In DNA, the CDR3 is TGTGCCAGCAGCCGGTTTGGGGAGACCCAGTACTTC. This codes for CASSRFGETQYF.

J is TRBJ1-5 and V is TRBV7-2; D ambiguous. The CDR3 totals 16 residues. Trimming pared 1 base from V and 2 bases from J, leaving 12 bases between. Germline V gene sequence: CDR1 SGHTA, CDR2 FQGNSA. Here the CDR3 reads CASSLVAERGNQPQHF. The CDR3 nucleotides are TGTGCCAGCAGCTTAGTCGCAGAGAGGGGCAATCAGCCCCAGCATTTT. The variable domain in full, with the rest retrieved from reference TRBV7-2 and TRBJ1-5, is GAGVSQSPSNKVTEKGKDVELRCDPISGHTALYWYRQSLGQGLEFLIYFQGNSAPDKSGLPSDRFSAERTGGSVSTLTIQRTQQEDSAVYLCASSLVAERGNQPQHFGDGTRLSIL.

CDR3 sequence (DNA): TGTGCCAGCAGCCAAGAGCAGGGTAGGGGAGAGACCCAGTACTTC. As protein: CASSQEQGRGETQYF. This chain uses TRBV4-2 with TRBJ2-5; a weak D match, TRBD1 (5 bases). This CDR3 is built from 15 residues. The V gene's germline CDR1 is LGHNA and CDR2 YNFKEQ. Deletions cut 0 bases from V and 4 bases from J, with 12 bases between.

The rearrangement joins TRBV9 to TRBJ2-1, with TRBD1 matching over 9 bases. This CDR3 is built from 16 residues. V gave up 1 base and J gave up 0 bases; unmatched junction bases: 2. CDR1 is SGDLS and CDR2 is YYNGEE in the germline V gene. The CDR3 DNA reads TGTGCCAGCAGCGTAACAGGGGGCGCCTCCTACAATGAGCAGTTCTTC. Its protein is CASSVTGGASYNEQFF. The complete variable domain, with remaining parts taken from reference TRBV9 and TRBJ2-1, reads DSGVTQTPKHLITATGQRVTLRCSPRSGDLSVYWYQQSLDQGLQFLIQYYNGEERAKGNILERFSAQQFPDLHSELNLSSLELGDSALYFCASSVTGGASYNEQFFGPGTRLTVL.

V is TRBV2 and J is TRBJ2-6, with unresolved D. V lost 4 bases and J lost 5, with 0 bases in between. From germline, CDR1 is SNHLY and CDR2 FYNNEI. The CDR3 is 11 amino acids. CDR3: CASSGANVLTF. The DNA of the CDR3 is TGTGCCAGCAGTGGGGCCAACGTCCTGACTTTC.

V usage is TRBV30 and J usage is TRBJ1-3; D remains ambiguous. Trimming shortened V by 5 bases and J by 0 bases, and 8 bases separated the two germline ends. CDR1 and CDR2 (germline): GTSNPN, SVGIG (reference sequence). This CDR3 contains 13 residues. This CDR3 is CAWDQDSGNTIYF. CDR3 bases: TGTGCCTGGGACCAGGACTCTGGAAACACCATATATTTT.

The chain joins TRBV11-2 to TRBJ2-7; possibly TRBD1 or TRBD2 for D (5 bases each). The length of the CDR3 is 15 residues. V was trimmed by 3 bases and J by 2 bases, leaving 14 bases between them. The V gene's germline CDR1 is SGHAT and CDR2 FQNNGV. The CDR3 region has the DNA TGTGCCAGCAGCTTGTGGGACGCCGTCCCCTACGAGCAGTACTTC. This translates into CASSLWDAVPYEQYF.

In its sample, this clone was seen once. This rearrangement joins TRBV11-2 to TRBJ2-7, with 10 nucleotides matching TRBD2. There are 14 residues in the CDR3. CDR1 and CDR2 (germline): SGHAT, FQNNGV. V was clipped by 4 bases and J by 5 bases; unmatched bases: 5. The CDR3 region has the DNA TGTGCCAGCAGCTCCGTAGCGGGAGGAAACGAGCAGTACTTC. It encodes CASSSVAGGNEQYF.

This sequence joins TRBV3-1 (or the pseudogene TRBV3-2) and TRBJ2-1; TRBD2 might be the D (6 bases). CDR3 size: 16 residues. V lost 1 base to trimming and J lost 6 bases, with 16 bases between them. The germline V gene encodes CDR1 LGHDT and CDR2 YNNKEL (reference sequence). CDR3 sequence (DNA): TGTGCCAGCAGCCAAGTCGGGGGATCGTCCCGCAATGAGCAGTTCTTC. Translating it yields CASSQVGGSSRNEQFF.

This chain links TRBV28 with TRBJ1-1; 7 nucleotides match TRBD1. The germline gives CDR1 MDHEN, CDR2 SYDVKM. Trimming at V came to 2 bases and at J to 6 bases, leaving 6 bases not matched to a gene. The CDR3 has 14 amino acids. The CDR3 is CASSLIDRAPEAFF. CDR3 nucleotide sequence: TGTGCCAGCAGTTTAATTGACAGGGCCCCTGAAGCTTTCTTT.

The V call is TRBV29-1, the J call TRBJ1-1; D not resolved. The V end was cut by 8 bases, the J end by 8 bases, with 15 bases between. CDR3 size: 11 residues. Looked up from germline, CDR1 is SQVTM and CDR2 is ANQGSEA. CDR3 loop: CSFQTSYEAFF. CDR3 sequence (DNA): TGCAGCTTCCAGACCAGTTACGAAGCTTTCTTT.